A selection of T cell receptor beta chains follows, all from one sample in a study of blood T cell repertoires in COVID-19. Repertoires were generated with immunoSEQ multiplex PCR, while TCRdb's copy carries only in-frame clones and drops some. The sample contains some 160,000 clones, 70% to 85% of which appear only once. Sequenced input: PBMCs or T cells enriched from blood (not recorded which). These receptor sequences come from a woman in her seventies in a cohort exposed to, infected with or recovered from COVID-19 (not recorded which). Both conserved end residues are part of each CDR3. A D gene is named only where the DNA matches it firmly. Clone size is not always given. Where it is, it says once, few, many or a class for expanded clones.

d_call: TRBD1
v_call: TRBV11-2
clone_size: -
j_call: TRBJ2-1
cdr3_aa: CASSLAGGSYNEQFF
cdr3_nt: TGTGCCAGCAGCTTAGCAGGGGGCTCCTACAATGAGCAGTTCTTC

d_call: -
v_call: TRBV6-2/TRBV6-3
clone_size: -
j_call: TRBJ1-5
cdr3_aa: CASSPAGLYSNQPQHF
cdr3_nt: TGTGCCAGCAGTCCGGCGGGCCTTTATAGCAATCAGCCCCAGCATTTT

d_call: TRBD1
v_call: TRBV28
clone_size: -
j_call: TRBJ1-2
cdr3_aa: CASSPGGTGGGYTF
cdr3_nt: TGTGCCAGCAGTCCCGGCGGGACAGGGGGGGGCTACACCTTC

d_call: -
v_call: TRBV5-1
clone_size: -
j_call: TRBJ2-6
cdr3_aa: CASGASAGANVLTF
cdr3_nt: TGCGCCAGCGGGGCCTCAGCTGGGGCCAACGTCCTGACTTTC

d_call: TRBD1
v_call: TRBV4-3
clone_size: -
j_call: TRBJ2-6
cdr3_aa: CASSHLQGAGANVLTF
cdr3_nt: TGCGCCAGCAGCCACCTACAGGGGGCTGGGGCCAACGTCCTGACTTTC

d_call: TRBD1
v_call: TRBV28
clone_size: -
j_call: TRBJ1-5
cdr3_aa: CASSIRQGTQPQHF
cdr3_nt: TGTGCCAGCAGTATCAGACAGGGGACGCAGCCCCAGCATTTT

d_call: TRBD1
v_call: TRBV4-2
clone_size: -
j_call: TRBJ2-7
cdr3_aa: CASSQGQGTYEQYF
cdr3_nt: TGTGCCAGCAGCCAAGGACAGGGCACCTACGAGCAGTACTTC

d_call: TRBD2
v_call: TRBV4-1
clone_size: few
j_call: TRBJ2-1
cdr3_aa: CASSQGLAGGYEQFF
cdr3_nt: TGCGCCAGCAGCCAAGGGCTAGCGGGAGGTTACGAGCAGTTCTTC

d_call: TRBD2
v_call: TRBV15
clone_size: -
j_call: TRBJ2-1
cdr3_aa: CATSREGLAGLSYNEQFF
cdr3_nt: TGTGCCACCAGCAGAGAGGGACTAGCGGGACTCTCCTACAATGAGCAGTTCTTC

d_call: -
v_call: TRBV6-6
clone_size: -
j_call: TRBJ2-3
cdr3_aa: CASTSSSNTDTQYF
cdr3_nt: TGTGCCAGCACTTCTAGCAGTAACACAGATACGCAGTATTTT

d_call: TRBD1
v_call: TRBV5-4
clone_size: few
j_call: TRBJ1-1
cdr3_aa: CASSLWGQGNTEAFF
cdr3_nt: TGTGCCAGCAGCTTGTGGGGACAGGGAAACACTGAAGCTTTCTTT

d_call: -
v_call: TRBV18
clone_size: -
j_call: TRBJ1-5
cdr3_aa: CASSPGRDQPQHF
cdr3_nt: TGTGCCAGCTCACCAGGCCGGGATCAGCCCCAGCATTTT

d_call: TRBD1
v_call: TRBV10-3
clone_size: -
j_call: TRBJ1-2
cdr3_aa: CAIGDSSTNYGYTF
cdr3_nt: TGTGCCATCGGGGACAGTTCGACTAACTATGGCTACACCTTC

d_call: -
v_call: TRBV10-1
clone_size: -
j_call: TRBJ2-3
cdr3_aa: CASNQLATDTQYF
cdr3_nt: TGCGCCAGCAACCAACTAGCCACAGATACGCAGTATTTT

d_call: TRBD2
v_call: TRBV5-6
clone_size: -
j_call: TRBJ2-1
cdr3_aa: CASSSGLALGEQFF
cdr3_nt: TGTGCCAGCAGCTCTGGACTAGCGCTAGGTGAGCAGTTCTTC

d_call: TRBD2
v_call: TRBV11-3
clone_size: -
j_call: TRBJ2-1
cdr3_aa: CASSLIAGGRSVEQFF
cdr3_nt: TGTGCCAGCAGCTTAATAGCGGGAGGGCGATCGGTAGAGCAGTTCTTC

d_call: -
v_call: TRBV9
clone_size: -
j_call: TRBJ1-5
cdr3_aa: CASTHTDRPRNQPQHF
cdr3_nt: TGTGCCAGCACCCACACCGACAGGCCCCGCAATCAGCCCCAGCATTTT

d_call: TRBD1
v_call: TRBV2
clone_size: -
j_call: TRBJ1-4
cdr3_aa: CASSEATGQGEKLFF
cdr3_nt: TGTGCCAGCAGTGAAGCGACAGGGCAGGGTGAAAAACTGTTTTTT

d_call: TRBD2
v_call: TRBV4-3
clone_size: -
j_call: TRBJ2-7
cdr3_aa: CASSHQWAGLGVYEQYF
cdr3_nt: TGCGCCAGCAGTCATCAGTGGGCGGGACTAGGTGTCTACGAGCAGTACTTC

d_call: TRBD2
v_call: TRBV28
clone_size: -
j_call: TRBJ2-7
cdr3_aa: CASSLFASGDHYEQYF
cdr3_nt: TGTGCCAGCAGTTTATTCGCTAGCGGGGACCACTACGAGCAGTACTTC

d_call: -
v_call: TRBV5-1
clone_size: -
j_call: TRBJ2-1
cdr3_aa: CASSLQDRNNEQFF
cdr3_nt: TGCGCCAGCAGCTTGCAGGACAGAAACAATGAGCAGTTCTTC

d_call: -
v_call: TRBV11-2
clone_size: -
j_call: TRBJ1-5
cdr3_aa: CASSLKGDQPQHF
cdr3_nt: TGTGCCAGCAGCTTAAAAGGGGATCAGCCCCAGCATTTT

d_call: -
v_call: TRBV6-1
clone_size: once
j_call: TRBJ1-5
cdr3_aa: CASSEVGVSNQPQHF
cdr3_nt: TGTGCCAGCAGTGAAGTGGGCGTCAGCAATCAGCCCCAGCATTTT

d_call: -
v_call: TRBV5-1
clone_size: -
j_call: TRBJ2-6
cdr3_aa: CASSTGGGANVLTF
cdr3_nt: TGCGCCAGCAGTACCGGGGGTGGGGCCAACGTCCTGACTTTC

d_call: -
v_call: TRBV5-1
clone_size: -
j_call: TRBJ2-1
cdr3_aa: CASTAPTGRPGTPSGRSYNEQFF
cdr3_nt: TGCGCCAGCACGGCCCCGACAGGACGTCCCGGGACGCCGTCCGGGAGGTCCTACAATGAGCAGTTCTTC

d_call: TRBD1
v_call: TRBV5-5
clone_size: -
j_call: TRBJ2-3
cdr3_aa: CASSLYRGHRTDTQYF
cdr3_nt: TGTGCCAGCAGCTTGTACAGGGGCCATCGCACAGATACGCAGTATTTT